These T cell receptor beta chains were read from a single sample in a study of blood T cell repertoires in COVID-19. Data came from immunoSEQ multiplex PCR; TCRdb stores just in-frame clones and leaves some out. The repertoire consists of about 200,000 clones, with 70% to 90% occurring once and the leading ten covering 2.2%. The sequenced sample was peripheral blood. The receptors derive from a man aged 30 to 39 who had recovered from COVID-19. The CDR3 runs from the conserved cysteine through the conserved F or W. A D gene is named only where the DNA matches it firmly.

D gene,V gene,J gene,CDR3 protein,CDR3 DNA
NA,TRBV18,TRBJ1-6,CASSLGQYNSPLHF,TGTGCCAGCTCTCTCGGACAGTATAATTCACCCCTCCACTTT
NA,TRBV5-4,TRBJ1-4,CASTVWGGLNEKLFF,TGTGCCAGCACCGTGTGGGGCGGCCTTAATGAAAAACTGTTTTTT
NA,TRBV19,TRBJ1-1,CASRVATEAFF,TGTGCCAGCAGGGTAGCCACTGAAGCTTTCTTT
TRBD2,TRBV19,TRBJ2-2,CASSIGGGQQDRELFF,TGTGCCAGTAGTATAGGGGGAGGGCAGCAGGATCGGGAGCTGTTTTTT
TRBD1,TRBV7-8,TRBJ2-7,CASSLLPGQGAYEQYF,TGTGCCAGCAGCTTACTCCCGGGACAGGGGGCCTACGAGCAGTACTTC
TRBD2,TRBV30,TRBJ2-3,CAWSARGGKVSDTQYF,TGTGCCTGGAGTGCCCGGGGGGGCAAGGTGTCAGATACGCAGTATTTT
NA,TRBV6-2/TRBV6-3,TRBJ2-2,CASSPGVGGSDGELFF,TGTGCCAGCAGCCCTGGGGTCGGGGGAAGTGACGGGGAGCTGTTTTTT
TRBD1,TRBV5-5,TRBJ2-7,CASSFPQGGVDEQYF,TGTGCCAGCAGCTTTCCCCAAGGGGGCGTGGACGAGCAGTACTTC
TRBD2,TRBV15,TRBJ2-7,CATSRETSGARQYF,TGTGCCACCAGCAGAGAAACTAGCGGAGCTAGGCAGTACTTC
TRBD1,TRBV7-9,TRBJ1-2,CASSLADRDYELNYGYTF,TGTGCCAGCAGCTTAGCTGACAGGGATTACGAGTTGAACTATGGCTACACCTTC
TRBD1,TRBV4-3,TRBJ2-7,CASSQVGQGSYEQYF,TGCGCCAGCAGCCAAGTTGGACAGGGGTCCTACGAGCAGTACTTC